In its sample, the clone carrying this TCR beta chain was seen once. In germline, CDR1 is MNHEY, CDR2 SVGAGI. The CDR3 contains 15 residues. V lost 6 bases and J lost 2, with 15 bases in between. PCR was performed a second time for about 7 to 11 cycles using a sample-barcoded 5' primer and a J-beta primer mix. One entry per CDR3 protein, called by TCRdb with MiXCR from the 5' RACE reads. The sample shows about 1.1 million distinct CDR3 sequences, around two fifths of them seen only once. This sample is part of a study of blood T cells in healthy people across ages. The receptor comes from a man between 18 and 35 years old in good health. The chain has TRBV6-5 and TRBJ2-3, with D maybe TRBD1 (6 bases). The sequenced sample consisted of blood. This CDR3 reads CASSGQTPYTDTQYF. CDR3 bases: TGTGCCAGCAGCGGACAGACACCCTACACAGATACGCAGTATTTT.